A single sample gave rise to the 3 T cell receptor beta chains below, sequenced in a study of blood T cell repertoires in COVID-19. Measured with immunoSEQ multiplex PCR; TCRdb has only the in-frame clones, and not every one. Here the sample spans about 100,000 clones, nearly 90% being singletons. Sequenced input: peripheral blood. All receptors come from a woman aged 80 or over with acute or convalescent COVID-19.

The V gene is TRBV12-3 or TRBV12-4, the J gene TRBJ1-4; D uncertain. V dropped 7 bases and J dropped 8 bases, with 8 bases sitting between them. The CDR3 is 11 amino acids. The CDR3 coding sequence is TGTGCCAGCACCCCCGGGGAAAAACTGTTTTTT. It translates to CASTPGEKLFF.

This chain joins TRBV6-1 and TRBJ1-6, with 7 positions matching TRBD1. V trimming: 1 base; J trimming: 0 bases; junction bases outside the gene matches: 3. This CDR3 region has 17 residues. In germline, CDR1 is MNHNS, CDR2 SASEGT. The CDR3: CASSEEAGGSYNSPLHF. The CDR3 region has the DNA TGTGCCAGCAGTGAAGAGGCAGGGGGCTCCTATAATTCACCCCTCCACTTT.

The chain combines TRBV15 with TRBJ2-3; D remains ambiguous. Trimming left V 0 bases short and J 2 bases short, with 9 bases between. CDR3 length: 15 residues. The germline gives CDR1 LNHNV, CDR2 YYDKDF (reference sequence). The CDR3 DNA is TGTGCCACCAGCAGAGATCCGGGTCCCACAGATACGCAGTATTTT. Residues: CATSRDPGPTDTQYF.